The 19 T cell receptor beta chains below were found in one sample sequenced in a study of shared clonotypes between healthy human individuals. Repertoires were generated with immunoSEQ multiplex PCR, while TCRdb's copy carries only in-frame clones and drops some. The sample consists of about 1 million clones, about 76% of them appearing once. The sequencing input was memory CD4+ T cells sorted from blood. The subset was: CD45RA-negative fraction. Every receptor here comes from a man in his late teens or twenties in good health.

The gene calls are TRBV18 and TRBJ2-5; no reliable D call. With 0 bases removed from V and 1 base from J, the gap between germline ends came to 6 bases. The CDR3 spans 14 residues. Germline V CDR1 and CDR2: KGHSH, LQKENI. The CDR3 spells CASSPPGSQETQYF. The CDR3 nucleotides read TGTGCCAGCTCACCACCTGGCAGCCAAGAGACCCAGTACTTC.

The chain links TRBV9 to TRBJ1-1, with no clear D. Trimming cost V 5 bases and J 5 bases, with 10 bases left between them. Germline CDR1 reads SGDLS; CDR2 reads YYNGEE. This CDR3 region has 12 residues. CDR3 protein: CASRGERTEAFF. The CDR3 bases are TGTGCCAGCAGAGGAGAGAGGACTGAAGCTTTCTTT.

This sequence joins TRBV4-3 and TRBJ2-1; D is perhaps TRBD1 (5 bases). V was shortened by 0 bases and J by 3 bases, with 12 bases between the two germline ends. This CDR3 region has 16 residues. The V gene's germline CDR1 is LGHNA and CDR2 YSLEER. In nucleotides, the CDR3 is TGCGCCAGCAGCCAAGACCGACAGTCCATCTACAATGAGCAGTTCTTC. It translates to CASSQDRQSIYNEQFF.

This rearrangement joins TRBV6-6 to TRBJ2-7; 10 bases match TRBD2. V was clipped by 8 bases and J by 2 bases; unmatched bases: 6. CDR3 length: 14 residues. CDR1 is MNHNY and CDR2 is SVGAGI in the germline V gene (reference sequence). CDR3 region: CASATGTSAYEQYF. Here the CDR3 DNA reads TGTGCCAGCGCAACCGGGACTAGCGCCTACGAGCAGTACTTC.

The V and J genes are TRBV27 and TRBJ2-5; 9 nucleotides match TRBD2. The end of the DNA fits TRBJ2-7 better, so the J call may be wrong. Germline values: CDR1 MNHEY, CDR2 SMNVEV (reference sequence). CDR3 length equals 14 residues. CDR3 residues: CASSSPGLADEQYF. The CDR3 coding sequence is TGTGCCAGCAGTTCCCCGGGACTAGCCGACGAGCAGTACTTC.

The CDR3, as DNA: TGTGCCAGTACAAAAAGGGGGGATGTATACAATGAGCAGTTCTTC. It encodes CASTKRGDVYNEQFF. The chain employs TRBV19 and TRBJ2-1; either TRBD1 or TRBD2 may fit D (6 bases each). With 7 bases removed from V and 4 bases from J, the gap between germline ends came to 17 bases. Germline-derived CDR1 and CDR2 are LNHDA and SQIVND (reference sequence). CDR3 length equals 15 residues.

This sequence joins TRBV29-1 and TRBJ1-1; tentatively, D is TRBD1 (5 bases). Germline CDR1 and CDR2: SQVTM and ANQGSEA. The V end was cut by 3 bases, the J end by 10 bases, with 12 bases between. The CDR3 has 11 amino acids. In DNA, the CDR3 is TGCAGCGTTGACGCTTTTAGGGGAGCTTTCTTT. Protein product: CSVDAFRGAFF.

A single count supports this clone. V gene TRBV11-1 combines with J gene TRBJ2-1; D is perhaps TRBD2 (5 bases). Trimming removed 4 bases from V and 4 bases from J, with 26 bases in between. The CDR3 totals 19 residues. CDR1 and CDR2 (germline): SGHAT, FQDESV (reference sequence). The CDR3 DNA reads TGTGCCAGCAGCTCTGGGGTGTCTAGCTCCTTGGGTCTATACAATGAGCAGTTCTTC. Protein sequence: CASSSGVSSSLGLYNEQFF.

The chain is built from TRBV9 and TRBJ2-1; 8 nucleotides agree with TRBD2. V shed 4 bases, J shed 4 bases, and the junction held 10 bases outside the gene matches. This CDR3 has 16 residues. Germline V CDR1 and CDR2: SGDLS, YYNGEE. The CDR3, as DNA: TGTGCCAGCAGCCAGGACGATCGCGGGGGGTACAATGAGCAGTTCTTC. Its protein is CASSQDDRGGYNEQFF.

CDR3 protein: CASSPPGAGLYGYTF. The CDR3 region has the DNA TGTGCCAGCAGCCCCCCGGGGGCAGGGCTCTATGGCTACACCTTC. The chain links TRBV7-2 to TRBJ1-2; possibly TRBD1 for D (6 bases). The CDR3 runs to 15 residues. From germline, CDR1 is SGHTA and CDR2 FQGNSA. Trimming pared 5 bases from V and 4 bases from J, leaving 17 bases between.

The chain is built from TRBV4-3 and TRBJ2-5; 8 bases are shared with TRBD1. This CDR3 contains 15 residues. Per germline, CDR1 LGHNA and CDR2 YSLEER. The ends lost 1 base at V and 4 bases at J; junction bases unmatched: 5. The CDR3 spells CASSQALGQGETQYF. The CDR3 DNA follows: TGCGCCAGCAGCCAAGCCCTTGGACAGGGAGAGACCCAGTACTTC.

This chain links TRBV10-3 with TRBJ1-1; D might be TRBD1 (6 bases). Germline CDR1 is ENHRY and CDR2 is SYGVKD. The V gene lost 8 bases and the J gene lost 3 bases, with 10 bases spanning the gap. The length of the CDR3 is 12 residues. The CDR3 region is CAIGGRDTEAFF. The CDR3 nucleotides read TGTGCCATCGGGGGGCGGGACACTGAAGCTTTCTTT.

J is TRBJ2-1 and V is TRBV6-5; 11 bases agree with TRBD2. The CDR3 covers 15 residues. Germline CDR1 reads MNHEY; CDR2 reads SVGAGI. V lost 6 bases, J lost 3 bases, and 4 bases stayed unmatched. The CDR3 region has the DNA TGTGCCAGCAGGTCGGGACTAGCGGTCTACAATGAGCAGTTCTTC. Amino acids: CASRSGLAVYNEQFF.

This clone showed up just a few times. The chain uses TRBV10-1 and TRBJ1-1; D is unclear. The V end lost 5 bases, the J end lost 1 base, and 8 bases lay between the germline ends. CDR3 length: 13 amino acids. Germline CDR1 reads WNHNN; CDR2 reads SYGVQD (reference sequence). This chain's CDR3 is CASSRTRNTEAFF. The CDR3 region has the DNA TGCGCCAGCAGTCGAACACGGAACACTGAAGCTTTCTTT.

The chain recombines TRBV27 with TRBJ2-3, with 7 bases lining up with TRBD2. The V gene's germline CDR1 is MNHEY and CDR2 SMNVEV (reference sequence). V shed 7 bases, J shed 2 bases, and the junction held 6 bases outside the gene matches. This CDR3 spans 14 amino acids. CDR3 amino acids: CASKFGGITDTQYF. The CDR3 coding sequence is TGTGCCAGCAAGTTCGGGGGGATCACAGATACGCAGTATTTT.

The chain uses TRBV28 and TRBJ1-5; 7 nucleotides agree with TRBD1. From germline, CDR1 is MDHEN and CDR2 SYDVKM. The CDR3 spans 15 residues. V shed 5 bases and J 3 bases; nucleotides not matched to a gene: 7. For the CDR3, the DNA is TGTGCCAGCAGTAGGCGACAGGGCGTCAATCAGCCCCAGCATTTT. It specifies CASSRRQGVNQPQHF.

This chain links TRBV5-4 with TRBJ2-2, with a weak D call TRBD1 (5 bases). Trimming removed 3 bases at V and 0 bases at J, with 12 bases between. The CDR3 contains 16 residues. Germline lookup yields CDR1 SGHNT and CDR2 YYREEE (reference sequence). CDR3 DNA: TGTGCCAGCAGCTCTGGACATCTTCCGAACACCGGGGAGCTGTTTTTT. It is translated as CASSSGHLPNTGELFF.

V and J are TRBV5-6 and TRBJ2-1; 9 bases match TRBD2. Germline loops: CDR1 SGHDT, CDR2 YYEEEE. The CDR3 runs to 16 residues. The trim removed 1 base at V and 4 bases at J, leaving 6 bases unmatched. The CDR3 spells CASSLLLLAGYNEQFF. The CDR3 region has the DNA TGTGCCAGCAGCTTGTTACTGCTAGCGGGGTACAATGAGCAGTTCTTC.

CDR3 coding DNA: TGTGCCAGCACCAAGGAGAGCGCGGGGACCACTGAAGCTTTCTTT. This encodes CASTKESAGTTEAFF. This chain connects TRBV5-6 to TRBJ1-1, with D possibly being TRBD1 (5 bases). Germline CDR1 is SGHDT and CDR2 is YYEEEE. The CDR3 contains 15 residues. Trimming shortened V by 6 bases and J by 4 bases, and 19 bases separated the two germline ends.